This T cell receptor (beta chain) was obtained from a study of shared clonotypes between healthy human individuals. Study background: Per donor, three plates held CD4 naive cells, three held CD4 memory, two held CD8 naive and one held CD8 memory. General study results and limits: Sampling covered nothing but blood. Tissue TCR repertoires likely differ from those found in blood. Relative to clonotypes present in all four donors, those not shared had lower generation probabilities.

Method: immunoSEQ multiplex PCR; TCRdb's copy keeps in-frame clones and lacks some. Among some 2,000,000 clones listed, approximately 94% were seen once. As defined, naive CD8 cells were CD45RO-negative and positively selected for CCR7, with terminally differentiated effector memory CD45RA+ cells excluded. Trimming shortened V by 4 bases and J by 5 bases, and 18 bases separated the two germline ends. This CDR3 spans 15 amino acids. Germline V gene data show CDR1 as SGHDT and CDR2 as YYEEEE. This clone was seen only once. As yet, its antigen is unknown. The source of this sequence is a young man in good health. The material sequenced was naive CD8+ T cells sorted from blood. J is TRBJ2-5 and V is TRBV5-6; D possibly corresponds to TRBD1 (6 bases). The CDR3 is CASSLLMGAEETQYF. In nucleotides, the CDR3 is TGTGCCAGCAGCCTTTTAATGGGGGCGGAGGAGACCCAGTACTTC.